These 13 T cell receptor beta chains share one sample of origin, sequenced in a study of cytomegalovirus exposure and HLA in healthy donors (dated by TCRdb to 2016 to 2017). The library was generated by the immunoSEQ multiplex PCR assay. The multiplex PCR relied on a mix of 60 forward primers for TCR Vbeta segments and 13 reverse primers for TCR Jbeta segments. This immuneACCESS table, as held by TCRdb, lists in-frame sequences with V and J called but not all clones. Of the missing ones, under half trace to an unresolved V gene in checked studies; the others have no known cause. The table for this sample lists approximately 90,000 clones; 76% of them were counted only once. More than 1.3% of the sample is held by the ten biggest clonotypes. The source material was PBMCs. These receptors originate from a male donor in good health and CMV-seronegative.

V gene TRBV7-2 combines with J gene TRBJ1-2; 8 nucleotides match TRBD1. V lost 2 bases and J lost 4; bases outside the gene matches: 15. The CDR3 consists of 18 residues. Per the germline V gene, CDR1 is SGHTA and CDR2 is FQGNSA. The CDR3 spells CASSLNPGGTGFLYGYTF. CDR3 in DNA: TGTGCCAGCAGCTTAAATCCCGGAGGGACAGGATTTCTCTATGGCTACACCTTC.

The CDR3 spells CASTNRGGSGNTIYF. CDR3 sequence (DNA): TGTGCCAGCACCAACCGCGGGGGCTCTGGAAACACCATATATTTT. J is TRBJ1-3 and V is TRBV7-2; weak D call: TRBD1 (5 bases). With 7 bases removed from V and 0 bases from J, the gap between germline ends came to 13 bases. The CDR3 is made up of 15 amino acids. Germline lookup yields CDR1 SGHTA and CDR2 FQGNSA.

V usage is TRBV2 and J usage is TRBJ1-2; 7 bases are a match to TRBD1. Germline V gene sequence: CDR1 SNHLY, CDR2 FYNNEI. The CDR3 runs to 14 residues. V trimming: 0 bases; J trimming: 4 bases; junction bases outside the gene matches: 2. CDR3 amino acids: CASSEAGTVYGYTF. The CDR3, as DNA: TGTGCCAGCAGTGAAGCCGGGACAGTCTATGGCTACACCTTC.

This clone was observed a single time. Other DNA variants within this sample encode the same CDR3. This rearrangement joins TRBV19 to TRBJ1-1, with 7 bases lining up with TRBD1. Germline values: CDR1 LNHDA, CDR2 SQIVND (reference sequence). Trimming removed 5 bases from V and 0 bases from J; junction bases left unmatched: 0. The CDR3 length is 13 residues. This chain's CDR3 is CASSQGVNTEAFF. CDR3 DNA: TGTGCCAGTAGTCAGGGGGTGAACACTGAAGCTTTCTTT.

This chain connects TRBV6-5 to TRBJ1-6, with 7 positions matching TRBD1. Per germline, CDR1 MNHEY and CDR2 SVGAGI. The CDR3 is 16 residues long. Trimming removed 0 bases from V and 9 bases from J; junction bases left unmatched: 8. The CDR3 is CASSYSNRGGGSPLHF. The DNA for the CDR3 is TGTGCCAGCAGTTACTCGAACAGGGGAGGTGGTTCACCCCTCCACTTT.

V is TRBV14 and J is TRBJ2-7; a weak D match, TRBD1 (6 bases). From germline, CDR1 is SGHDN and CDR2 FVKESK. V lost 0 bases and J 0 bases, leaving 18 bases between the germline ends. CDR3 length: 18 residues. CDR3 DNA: TGTGCCAGCAGCCAAGAGGAGACAGGCGAAATAAACTCCTACGAGCAGTACTTC. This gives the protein CASSQEETGEINSYEQYF.

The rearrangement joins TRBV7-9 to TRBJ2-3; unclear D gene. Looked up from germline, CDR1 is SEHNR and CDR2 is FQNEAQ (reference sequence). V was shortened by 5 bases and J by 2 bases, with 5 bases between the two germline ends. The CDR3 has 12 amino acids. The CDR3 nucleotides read TGTGCCAGCAGCGCGGACACAGATACGCAGTATTTT. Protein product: CASSADTDTQYF.

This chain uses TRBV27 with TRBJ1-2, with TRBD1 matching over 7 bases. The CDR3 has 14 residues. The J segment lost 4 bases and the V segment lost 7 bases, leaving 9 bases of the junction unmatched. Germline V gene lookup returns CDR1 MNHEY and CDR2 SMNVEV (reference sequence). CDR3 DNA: TGTGCCAGCAATGCACAGGGGCGTTCCTATGGCTACACCTTC. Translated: CASNAQGRSYGYTF.

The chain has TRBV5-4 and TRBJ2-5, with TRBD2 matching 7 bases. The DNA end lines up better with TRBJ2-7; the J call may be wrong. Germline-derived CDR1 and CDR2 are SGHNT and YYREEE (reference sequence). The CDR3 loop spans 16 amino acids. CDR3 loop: CASSPKWGGNYYEQYF. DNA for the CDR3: TGTGCCAGCAGCCCGAAGTGGGGGGGAAATTACTACGAGCAGTACTTC.

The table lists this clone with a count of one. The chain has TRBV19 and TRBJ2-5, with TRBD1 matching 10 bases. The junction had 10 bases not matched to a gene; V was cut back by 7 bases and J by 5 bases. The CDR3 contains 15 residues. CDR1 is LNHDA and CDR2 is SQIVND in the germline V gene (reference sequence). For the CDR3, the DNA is TGTGCCAGTAAGGCGAGACAGGGGGCAGGGGAGACCCAGTACTTC. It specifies CASKARQGAGETQYF.

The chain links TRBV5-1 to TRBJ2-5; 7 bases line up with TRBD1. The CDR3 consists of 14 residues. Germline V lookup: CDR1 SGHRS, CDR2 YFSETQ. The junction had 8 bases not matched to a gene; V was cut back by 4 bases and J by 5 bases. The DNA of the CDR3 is TGCGCCAGCAGCGTTCAGGGGGTTGAGGAGACCCAGTACTTC. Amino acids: CASSVQGVEETQYF.

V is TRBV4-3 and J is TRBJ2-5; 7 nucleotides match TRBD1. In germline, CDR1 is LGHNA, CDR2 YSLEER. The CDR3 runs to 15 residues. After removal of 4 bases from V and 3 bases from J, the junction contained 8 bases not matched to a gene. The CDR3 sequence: CASSRLTGNEETQYF. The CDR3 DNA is TGCGCCAGCAGCCGGCTGACAGGGAATGAAGAGACCCAGTACTTC.

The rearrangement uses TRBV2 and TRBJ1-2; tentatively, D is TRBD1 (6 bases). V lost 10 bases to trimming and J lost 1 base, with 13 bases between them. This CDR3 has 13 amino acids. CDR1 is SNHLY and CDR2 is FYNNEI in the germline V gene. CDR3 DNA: TGTGCCAACCGGGACACTCTTAACTATGGCTACACCTTC. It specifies CANRDTLNYGYTF. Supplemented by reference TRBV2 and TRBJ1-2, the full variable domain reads EPEVTQTPSHQVTQMGQEVILRCVPISNHLYFYWYRQILGQKVEFLVSFYNNEISEKSEIFDDQFSVERPDGSNFTLKIRSTKLEDSAMYFCANRDTLNYGYTFGSGTRLTVV.